This T cell receptor beta chain is drawn from a study of identical twins (dated by TCRdb to about 2016). Regarding the complete study: To test whether fetal clonotypes persist, the study used deep sequencing on TCR alpha and beta repertoires from monozygotic twins, unrelated adults of various ages, and cord blood. Replicate twin experiments were performed at different times using different library preparation protocols to rule out contamination. Results the study describes overall, beyond this receptor: Invariant T cells such as MAIT and iNKT could partly confound zero-insertion analyses, though diverse VJ usage argued against this for most clonotypes. Compared with coincidental sharing between unrelated individuals, out-of-frame TCR alpha sequences shared between twins showed an excess of sequences with low generation probability. Recombination models systematically underestimated out-of-frame TCR alpha sharing in monozygotic twins but agreed with sharing between unrelated individuals. Abundant cord blood beta clonotypes had fewer insertions, young adult naive repertoires showed a similar but weaker trend, and memory repertoires showed no such trend. The excess sharing between twins in beta out-of-frame sequences was weaker because fewer shared sequences reduced the signal-to-noise ratio. Because the same donors could not be followed over many years, conclusions were based on cross-sectional statistical analysis.

All donors were healthy Caucasians. Three pairs of female monozygotic twins, all aged about 18 to 30 years, were included in the twin cohort. Peripheral blood mononuclear cells were the source from which RNA for the TCR libraries was isolated. The receptor library was made with 5' RACE. The listed sequencing device is Illumina HiSeq 2000. A universal primer binding site was added through template switching, and the final cDNA carried a unique molecular identifier so that TCR cDNA molecules could be counted accurately. First-strand cDNA for TCR alpha and beta chains was synthesized from specific primers in the conserved constant-segment region. To control for contamination, each cDNA library was double barcoded with a SMART-Mk sample barcode plus Illumina barcodes. Two successive PCR steps introduced TruSeq adapter sequences along with Illumina sample barcodes. TCR alpha and beta cDNA libraries were sequenced on the Illumina HiSeq platform with custom primers. Processing in the source paper ran as follows. Unique molecular identifiers were extracted from raw reads with MiGEC, and CDR3 positions were determined with MiXCR. For each individual, recombination models were inferred using an EM algorithm with the repgenHMM and IGoR tools. The tcR package in R was used for shared clonotype analysis, with sharing normalized by the product of cloneset sizes. Out-of-frame nonproductive sequences were analyzed to study raw recombination free of thymic and clonal selection effects. TCRdb cleaned the public reads at Q25 with fastp, built clones with MiXCR and kept in-frame beta chains. CDR3 protein sequences are deduplicated, and each keeps its most common genes and DNA. The authors' filters were not applied to this entry. The sample table shows some 630,000 distinct CDR3 sequences, and around 7.4% are seen once. Less than 2% of the sample goes to the ten largest clones.

CDR1 and CDR2 are read off the germline V gene as KGHDR and SFDVKD. The trim is 3 bases for V and 0 bases for J, with a gap of 10 bases between the germline ends. The CDR3 spans 16 residues, from the cysteine through the phenylalanine. Left in the record is the CDR3 DNA by itself, 48 bases read in frame from the first base. This clonotype was counted a few times. Its specific antigen is unknown. No base quality information exists; no much larger clone differs at one position. The sample also formed part of further work on yellow fever vaccine responses in identical twins. The second study also describes: The authors reported that the T cell response to vaccination in identical twins appeared partly convergent and partly personalized. The study precisely tracked vaccine-responding T cell clones in identical twins.

The origin of this receptor is a woman between 18 and 29 years old in good health. Sequenced material: PBMCs. The chain couples TRBV24-1 to TRBJ1-4; there is no confident call for the D gene. The CDR3: CATSDPTDPTNEKLFF. The nucleotide sequence reads as follows: TGTGCCACCAGTGATCCTACAGATCCAACTAATGAAAAACTGTTTTTT.